The 8 T cell receptor beta chains below all came from one sample that was sequenced in a study of control samples from healthy donors and cancer patients (TCRdb year 2020). The library was built by means of the immunoSEQ multiplex PCR assay. Sourced from immuneACCESS, this table was stored by TCRdb with only in-frame sequences that have V and J called. A share of the clones is absent; for the studies checked, an unresolved V gene accounts for under half, and the remainder has no known explanation. Counted in this sample were fewer than 70,000 clones; about four fifths of them appeared once. The biggest ten clones account for 2.9% of the sample. The sequencing input was PBMCs. The receptors shown here come from a woman aged 45-65 years with lung cancer.

This clone was seen only once. The chain employs TRBV2 and TRBJ2-6; 11 bases are a match to TRBD2. The V gene's germline CDR1 is SNHLY and CDR2 FYNNEI. The CDR3 runs to 16 residues. Unmatched junction bases numbered 2, after V lost 5 bases and J lost 2 bases. CDR3 nucleotides: TGTGCCAGCAGTCTAGCGGGGGGTACTGGGGCCAACGTCCTGACTTTC. It encodes CASSLAGGTGANVLTF.

This clone was detected a few times. The chain combines TRBV29-1 with TRBJ1-2; D remains unclear. Germline V gives CDR1 SQVTM, CDR2 ANQGSEA. The CDR3 is 10 residues long. The V and J ends lost 3 bases and 6 bases respectively, with 5 bases between them. The CDR3 here is CSVDIDGYTF. The CDR3 nucleotides are TGCAGCGTTGACATTGATGGCTACACCTTC.

The chain couples TRBV7-2 to TRBJ1-4, with D possibly TRBD1 on 5 matching bases. The CDR3 is 17 amino acids. V was shortened by 2 bases and J by 0 bases, with 13 bases between the two germline ends. CDR1 and CDR2 (germline): SGHTA, FQGNSA. This chain's CDR3 is CASSLNVRAATNEKLFF. In DNA form, the CDR3 reads TGTGCCAGCAGCTTAAATGTCAGGGCGGCAACTAATGAAAAACTGTTTTTT.

V usage is TRBV6-5 and J usage is TRBJ2-3; D unclear. The germline V gene has CDR1 MNHEY and CDR2 SVGAGI. The V end was cut by 0 bases, the J end by 2 bases, with 3 bases between. The length of the CDR3 is 13 residues. The CDR3 DNA reads TGTGCCAGCAGTTACTCAGCCACAGATACGCAGTATTTT. Amino acids: CASSYSATDTQYF.

The rearrangement uses TRBV11-2 and TRBJ1-1; unclear D gene. Trimming shortened V by 1 base and J by 0 bases, and 9 bases separated the two germline ends. The germline gives CDR1 SGHAT, CDR2 FQNNGV. The CDR3 sequence is 15 residues long. CDR3 region: CASSLVSGMNTEAFF. The CDR3 DNA sequence: TGTGCCAGCAGCTTAGTGTCGGGGATGAACACTGAAGCTTTCTTT.

The V and J genes are TRBV28 and TRBJ2-1, with 8 nucleotides matching TRBD1. V was pared by 6 bases and J by 9 bases, with 16 bases of the junction left unmatched. This CDR3 has 16 amino acids. Per the germline V gene, CDR1 is MDHEN and CDR2 is SYDVKM. The CDR3 sequence: CASSSPGTGLNPEQFF. In DNA, the CDR3 is TGTGCCAGCAGCTCCCCCGGGACAGGACTTAATCCTGAGCAGTTCTTC.

The V gene is TRBV21-1, the J gene TRBJ1-2; the D call in the table, TRBD1, was not verified against the DNA. TRBV21-1 is designated a pseudogene. This CDR3 has 15 amino acids. The DNA for the CDR3 is TGTGCCAGCAGCCCCCGACAGGCCACCGACTATGGCTACACCTTC. Its translation is CASSPRQATDYGYTF.

The V gene is TRBV19, the J gene TRBJ2-3; no clear D gene. V lost 3 bases and J lost 4, with 11 bases in between. The CDR3 is made up of 14 amino acids. Germline CDR1 is LNHDA and CDR2 is SQIVND (reference sequence). CDR3 bases: TGTGCCAGTAGTATGGAAGGGTGGGCAGATACGCAGTATTTT. As protein: CASSMEGWADTQYF.